The 27 T cell receptor beta chains below all came from one sample that was sequenced in a study of control samples from healthy donors and cancer patients. The protocol was immunoSEQ multiplex PCR, while the TCRdb copy is restricted to in-frame clones and leaves out a portion. The sample contains 100,000 to 150,000 clones, around nine tenths of which appear only once. Sequencing was carried out using PBMCs. All receptors derive from a man aged 45-60 years with head and neck cancer.

J is TRBJ2-3 and V is TRBV29-1; 10 bases map to TRBD2. The germline gives CDR1 SQVTM, CDR2 ANQGSEA. V shed 8 bases and J 0 bases; nucleotides not matched to a gene: 5. The CDR3 sequence is 14 residues long. The CDR3 coding sequence is TGCAGCTGTTCTAGCGGGAGCAGCACAGATACGCAGTATTTT. This codes for CSCSSGSSTDTQYF.

Points on this clone: The junction and the germline gene differ at one end; a read error may be behind it. V is TRBV5-4 and J is TRBJ2-1, with D possibly being TRBD1 (5 bases). CDR1 SGHNT and CDR2 YYREEE come from the germline V gene (reference sequence). This CDR3 is 13 amino acids long. The CDR3, as DNA: TGCTCCTTTCAGGGCCAATCCCGGGATGAGCAGTTCTTC. Translating it yields CSFQGQSRDEQFF.

Worth noting for this clone: The junction departs from the called germline gene at one end, perhaps through a read error. V is TRBV29-1 and J is TRBJ2-3; a possible D gene is TRBD2 (6 bases). Per germline, CDR1 SQVTM and CDR2 ANQGSEA. The CDR3 spans 12 residues. CDR3 bases: TGCAGCGTGGTACAGGAGGGCCAAAGTTATGGTTTT. This translates into CSVVQEGQSYGF.

V gene TRBV2 combines with J gene TRBJ1-6; D possibly corresponds to TRBD1 (5 bases). CDR3 length: 14 amino acids. The V end lost 6 bases, the J end lost 8 bases, and 14 bases lay between the germline ends. CDR1 is SNHLY and CDR2 is FYNNEI in the germline V gene. CDR3 in amino acids: CASSSRVRDSPLHF. The DNA of the CDR3 is TGTGCCAGCAGCTCCAGGGTTAGGGATTCACCCCTCCACTTT. Drawing the rest from reference TRBV2 and TRBJ1-6, the complete variable domain is EPEVTQTPSHQVTQMGQEVILRCVPISNHLYFYWYRQILGQKVEFLVSFYNNEISEKSEIFDDQFSVERPDGSNFTLKIRSTKLEDSAMYFCASSSRVRDSPLHFGNGTRLTVT.

The chain combines TRBV29-1 with TRBJ2-1; no definite D call. Germline V lookup: CDR1 SQVTM, CDR2 ANQGSEA. This CDR3 spans 11 amino acids. With 3 bases removed from V and 5 bases from J, the gap between germline ends came to 5 bases. CDR3 DNA: TGCAGCGTTGAGAGAAACAATGAGCAGTTCTTC. Translating gives CSVERNNEQFF.

V and J are TRBV9 and TRBJ2-1; no firm D call. This CDR3 region has 16 residues. Trimming removed 0 bases from V and 2 bases from J, with 12 bases in between. Germline-derived CDR1 and CDR2 are SGDLS and YYNGEE. The CDR3: CASSVGGGNPYNEQFF. In DNA, the CDR3 is TGTGCCAGCAGCGTAGGGGGTGGGAACCCCTACAATGAGCAGTTCTTC.

The genes are TRBV5-6 and TRBJ2-7; D unclear. CDR3 size: 14 residues. Germline-derived CDR1 and CDR2 are SGHDT and YYEEEE. The V end lost 2 bases, the J end lost 2 bases, and 11 bases lay between the germline ends. As DNA, the CDR3 is TGTGCCAGCAGCTTCGGTCCTACCGCCTACGAGCAGTACTTC. Translation gives CASSFGPTAYEQYF.

A few counts support this clone. The gene calls are TRBV15 and TRBJ1-1; maybe TRBD1 (5 bases). Trimming shortened V by 0 bases and J by 3 bases, and 8 bases separated the two germline ends. The CDR3 is made up of 14 amino acids. Germline-derived CDR1 and CDR2 are LNHNV and YYDKDF (reference sequence). As DNA, the CDR3 is TGTGCCACCAGCAGAGATAGGGGAGACACTGAAGCTTTCTTT. Amino acids: CATSRDRGDTEAFF. Using reference TRBV15 and TRBJ1-1 for the parts outside the CDR3, the full variable domain is DAMVIQNPRYQVTQFGKPVTLSCSQTLNHNVMYWYQQKSSQAPKLLFHYYDKDFNNEADTPDNFQSRRPNTSFCFLDIRSPGLGDTAMYLCATSRDRGDTEAFFGQGTRLTVV.

For the CDR3, the DNA is TGCGCCAGCATCGCCAACAATGAGCAGTTCTTC. Translating gives CASIANNEQFF. The V and J genes are TRBV5-1 and TRBJ2-1; D remains ambiguous. The CDR3 has 11 residues. V was shortened by 6 bases and J by 5 bases, with 6 bases between the two germline ends. Germline assignment: CDR1 SGHRS and CDR2 YFSETQ.

The rearrangement joins TRBV28 to TRBJ1-6; 11 bases line up with TRBD1. This CDR3 is built from 15 residues. Germline CDR1 and CDR2: MDHEN and SYDVKM. Trimming removed 9 bases from V and 9 bases from J; junction bases left unmatched: 10. DNA for the CDR3: TGTGCCAGTGAGTGGACAGGGGGCGACGGTTCACCCCTCCACTTT. This translates into CASEWTGGDGSPLHF.

This sequence joins TRBV6-1 and TRBJ1-5; possible D gene TRBD1, 5 bases. Germline assignment: CDR1 MNHNS and CDR2 SASEGT. This CDR3 spans 20 amino acids. V was trimmed by 0 bases and J by 4 bases, leaving 25 bases between them. CDR3 DNA sequence: TGTGCCAGCAGTGAAGCTTTCTGGAAAGCCGAGGGATGGGGGAATCAGCCCCAGCATTTT. Translated, it gives CASSEAFWKAEGWGNQPQHF.

This clone was counted once. J is TRBJ2-7 and V is TRBV27, with 8 nucleotides matching TRBD1. The ends lost 3 bases at V and 3 bases at J; junction bases unmatched: 13. The CDR3 has 17 amino acids. CDR1 MNHEY and CDR2 SMNVEV come from the germline V gene (reference sequence). CDR3 DNA: TGTGCCAGCAGTTTTACCGTCTCAGGGGGCGCAGGCTACGAGCAGTACTTC. Encoded protein: CASSFTVSGGAGYEQYF.

The genes are TRBV30 and TRBJ2-3, with 8 bases lining up with TRBD2. Germline CDR1 and CDR2: GTSNPN and SVGIG (reference sequence). The CDR3 runs 16 residues. V lost 1 base, J lost 2 bases, and 8 bases stayed unmatched. The CDR3 spells CAWSGIRRGATDTQYF. CDR3 nucleotides: TGTGCCTGGAGTGGGATTAGGCGGGGGGCCACAGATACGCAGTATTTT. The variable domain in full, with the rest retrieved from reference TRBV30 and TRBJ2-3, is SQTIHQWPATLVQPVGSPLSLECTVEGTSNPNLYWYRQAAGRGLQLLFYSVGIGQISSEVPQNLSASRPQDRQFILSSKKLLLSDSGFYLCAWSGIRRGATDTQYFGPGTRLTVL.

This clone was observed a single time. J is TRBJ2-1 and V is TRBV29-1; 11 positions agree with TRBD2. The V segment lost 2 bases and the J segment 1 base; nucleotides outside the gene matches: 10. Germline V gene data show CDR1 as SQVTM and CDR2 as ANQGSEA. The CDR3 is made up of 18 amino acids. CDR3 sequence reads: CSVESSSGGRWSYNEQFF. Written as DNA, the CDR3 is TGCAGCGTTGAATCATCTAGCGGGGGGCGGTGGTCCTACAATGAGCAGTTCTTC.

The chain couples TRBV5-1 to TRBJ2-1, with a possible D match to TRBD1 (6 bases). Looked up from germline, CDR1 is SGHRS and CDR2 is YFSETQ. The CDR3 loop spans 14 amino acids. V lost 2 bases and J lost 0, with 6 bases in between. Written as DNA, the CDR3 is TGCGCCAGCAGCTTACAGGGCTCCTACAATGAGCAGTTCTTC. Translating it yields CASSLQGSYNEQFF.

A remark on this clone: In the same sample, other DNA sequences code for this CDR3. The gene calls are TRBV11-2 and TRBJ2-5; tentative D call: TRBD1 (5 bases). Trimming removed 1 base at V and 5 bases at J, with 14 bases between. The CDR3 is made up of 15 amino acids. Per germline, CDR1 SGHAT and CDR2 FQNNGV. CDR3 nucleotide sequence: TGTGCCAGCAGCTTAGGTGGCAGGGCCCGGGAGACCCAGTACTTC. Translated, it gives CASSLGGRARETQYF. The full variable domain, rest sourced from reference TRBV11-2 and TRBJ2-5, is EAGVAQSPRYKIIEKRQSVAFWCNPISGHATLYWYQQILGQGPKLLIQFQNNGVVDDSQLPKDRFSAERLKGVDSTLKIQPAKLEDSAVYLCASSLGGRARETQYFGPGTRLLVL.

V usage is TRBV19 and J usage is TRBJ1-1; D is unclear. The germline V and J ends were trimmed by 5 bases and 8 bases, with 18 bases remaining between them. Germline CDR1 reads LNHDA; CDR2 reads SQIVND (reference sequence). The CDR3 consists of 14 residues. The CDR3 DNA reads TGTGCCAGTAGTCGGGGATTGGAGGGCCGCGAAGCTTTCTTT. Protein: CASSRGLEGREAFF.

This chain uses TRBV18 with TRBJ2-7; 8 positions match TRBD1. The CDR3 runs to 13 residues. Germline V gene lookup returns CDR1 KGHSH and CDR2 LQKENI. V shed 3 bases and J 4 bases; nucleotides not matched to a gene: 2. The CDR3 region is CASSPYRGYEQYF. Written as DNA, the CDR3 is TGTGCCAGCTCACCGTACAGGGGGTACGAGCAGTACTTC.

V gene TRBV27 combines with J gene TRBJ2-1; 10 bases line up with TRBD2. Germline trimming cut 2 bases from V and 7 bases from J; bases unmatched to any gene: 5. CDR1 is MNHEY and CDR2 is SMNVEV in the germline V gene (reference sequence). The CDR3 is 15 residues long. The DNA of the CDR3 is TGTGCCAGCAGTTTACAGCGGGAGGGGTTGAATGAGCAGTTCTTC. As protein: CASSLQREGLNEQFF.

This sequence joins TRBV28 and TRBJ2-2; 8 bases line up with TRBD1. CDR1 is MDHEN and CDR2 is SYDVKM in the germline V gene. The CDR3 is 17 residues long. With V trimmed by 3 bases and J by 3 bases, 9 bases remained unmatched. CDR3 amino acids: CASSFQGAGDYTGELFF. The DNA for the CDR3 is TGTGCCAGCAGTTTCCAGGGGGCAGGGGATTACACCGGGGAGCTGTTTTTT.

V usage is TRBV19 and J usage is TRBJ1-5; D is possibly TRBD1 (5 bases). CDR3 length: 17 amino acids. The germline CDR1 and CDR2 sequences are LNHDA and SQIVND (reference sequence). V lost 3 bases and J lost 0, with 15 bases in between. The CDR3 sequence is CASSIGTRGNSNQPQHF. Written as DNA, the CDR3 is TGTGCCAGTAGTATTGGCACCCGGGGGAATAGCAATCAGCCCCAGCATTTT.

Regarding this clone: Other DNA sequences in the sample encode the same CDR3. This rearrangement joins TRBV27 to TRBJ2-7; a weak D match, TRBD1 (6 bases). Germline V CDR1 and CDR2: MNHEY, SMNVEV (reference sequence). The CDR3 runs to 13 residues. Trimming stripped 4 bases from V and 1 base from J, with 8 bases between. The DNA of the CDR3 is TGTGCCAGCAGTTCGGACAGTTCCTACGAGCAGTACTTC. Protein: CASSSDSSYEQYF.

V is TRBV11-2 and J is TRBJ2-7; 9 nucleotides agree with TRBD1. Trimming took 5 bases from V and 3 from J; bases not matched to a gene: 8. From germline, CDR1 is SGHAT and CDR2 FQNNGV. The CDR3 runs to 15 residues. CDR3 sequence: CASSLGGQGLYEQYF. The DNA of the CDR3 is TGTGCCAGCAGCCTAGGGGGACAGGGCCTCTACGAGCAGTACTTC.

The rearrangement joins TRBV5-4 to TRBJ2-5, with D perhaps matching TRBD2 (5 bases). Trimming shortened V by 4 bases and J by 4 bases, and 11 bases separated the two germline ends. The V gene's germline CDR1 is SGHNT and CDR2 YYREEE (reference sequence). The length of the CDR3 is 13 residues. As DNA, the CDR3 is TGTGCCAGCAGCCCCGGGGTGGGAGAGACCCAGTACTTC. Amino acids: CASSPGVGETQYF.

CDR3 protein: CASSLPGDYNEQFF. DNA of the CDR3: TGTGCCAGCAGCTTACCGGGAGACTACAATGAGCAGTTCTTC. The chain couples TRBV7-9 to TRBJ2-1; a weak D match, TRBD2 (6 bases). With 2 bases removed from V and 3 bases from J, the gap between germline ends came to 8 bases. Germline V lookup: CDR1 SEHNR, CDR2 FQNEAQ (reference sequence). The CDR3 covers 14 residues.

In its sample, this clone was seen a few times. The genes are TRBV28 and TRBJ1-1; 8 nucleotides match TRBD1. The CDR3 length is 14 residues. Trimming removed 3 bases from V and 9 bases from J; junction bases left unmatched: 9. Germline assignment: CDR1 MDHEN and CDR2 SYDVKM. The CDR3 spells CASSFPGTGPKAFF. CDR3 nucleotide sequence: TGTGCCAGCAGTTTCCCCGGGACAGGCCCTAAAGCTTTCTTT.

The chain carries TRBV10-3 and TRBJ2-3; perhaps TRBD2 as D (7 bases). Per the germline V gene, CDR1 is ENHRY and CDR2 is SYGVKD. V lost 8 bases and J lost 0, with 12 bases in between. CDR3 length: 14 amino acids. The CDR3 protein is CAIGGGGSTDTQYF. In nucleotides, the CDR3 is TGTGCCATCGGGGGGGGCGGGAGCACAGATACGCAGTATTTT.